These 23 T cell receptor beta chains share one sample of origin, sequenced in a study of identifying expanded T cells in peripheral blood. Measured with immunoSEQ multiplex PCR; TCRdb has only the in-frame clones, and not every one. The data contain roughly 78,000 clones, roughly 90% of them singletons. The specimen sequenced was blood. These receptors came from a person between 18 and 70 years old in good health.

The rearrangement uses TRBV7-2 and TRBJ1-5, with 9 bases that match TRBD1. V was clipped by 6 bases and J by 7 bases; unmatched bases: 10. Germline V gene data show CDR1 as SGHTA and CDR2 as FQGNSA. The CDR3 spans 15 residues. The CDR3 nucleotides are TGTGCCAGCAGTACACAGGGGGCTTTGGAGCAGCCCCAGCATTTT. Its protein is CASSTQGALEQPQHF.

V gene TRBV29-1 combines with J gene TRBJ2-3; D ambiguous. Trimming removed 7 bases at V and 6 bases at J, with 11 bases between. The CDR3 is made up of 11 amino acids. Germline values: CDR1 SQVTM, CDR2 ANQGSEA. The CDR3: CSEIAADTQYF. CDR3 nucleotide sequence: TGCAGCGAAATAGCAGCGGATACGCAGTATTTT.

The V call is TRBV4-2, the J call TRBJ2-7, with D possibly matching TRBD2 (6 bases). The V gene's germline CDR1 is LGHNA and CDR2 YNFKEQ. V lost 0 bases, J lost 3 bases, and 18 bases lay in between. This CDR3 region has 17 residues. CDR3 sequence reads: CASSQEIGRLDFYEQYF. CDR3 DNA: TGTGCCAGCAGCCAAGAAATAGGGAGGTTAGATTTCTACGAGCAGTACTTC.

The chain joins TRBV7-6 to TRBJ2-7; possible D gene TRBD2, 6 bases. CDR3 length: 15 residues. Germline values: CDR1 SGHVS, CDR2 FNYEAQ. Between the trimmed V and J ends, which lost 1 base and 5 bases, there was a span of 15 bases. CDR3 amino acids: CASSLGTGDGNEQYF. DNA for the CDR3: TGTGCCAGCAGCTTAGGCACGGGAGATGGAAACGAGCAGTACTTC.

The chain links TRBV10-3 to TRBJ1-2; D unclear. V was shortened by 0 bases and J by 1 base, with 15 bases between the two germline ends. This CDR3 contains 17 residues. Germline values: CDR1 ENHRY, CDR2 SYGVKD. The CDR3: CAISESMEASINYGYTF. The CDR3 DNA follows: TGTGCCATCAGTGAGTCGATGGAGGCAAGCATTAACTATGGCTACACCTTC.

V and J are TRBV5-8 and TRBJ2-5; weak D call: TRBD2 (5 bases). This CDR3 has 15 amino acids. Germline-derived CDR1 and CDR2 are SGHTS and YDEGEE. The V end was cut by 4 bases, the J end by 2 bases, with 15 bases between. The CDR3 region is CASSLTTTAQETQYF. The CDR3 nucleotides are TGTGCCAGCAGCCTAACGACTACGGCGCAAGAGACCCAGTACTTC.

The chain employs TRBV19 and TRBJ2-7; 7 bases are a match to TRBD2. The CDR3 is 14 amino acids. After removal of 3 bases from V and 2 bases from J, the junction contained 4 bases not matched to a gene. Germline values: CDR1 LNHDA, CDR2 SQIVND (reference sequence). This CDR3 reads CASSMVGGTYEQYF. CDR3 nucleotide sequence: TGTGCCAGTAGTATGGTGGGGGGGACCTACGAGCAGTACTTC.

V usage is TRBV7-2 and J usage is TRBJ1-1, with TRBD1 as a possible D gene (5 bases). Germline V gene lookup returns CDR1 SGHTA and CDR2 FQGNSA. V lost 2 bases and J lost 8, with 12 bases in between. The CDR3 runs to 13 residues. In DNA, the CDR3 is TGTGCCAGCAGCTTATGGGACGGAAGAGAAGCTTTCTTT. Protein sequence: CASSLWDGREAFF. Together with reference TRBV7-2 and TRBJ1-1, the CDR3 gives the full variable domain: GAGVSQSPSNKVTEKGKDVELRCDPISGHTALYWYRQSLGQGLEFLIYFQGNSAPDKSGLPSDRFSAERTGGSVSTLTIQRTQQEDSAVYLCASSLWDGREAFFGQGTRLTVV.

As DNA, the CDR3 is TGTGCCAGCAGCATATCAACAGGGGTGGGAACTGAAGCTTTCTTT. It translates to CASSISTGVGTEAFF. J is TRBJ1-1 and V is TRBV7-2, with TRBD1 identical over 7 bases. Germline V gives CDR1 SGHTA, CDR2 FQGNSA. The ends lost 5 bases at V and 5 bases at J; junction bases unmatched: 11. The CDR3 contains 15 residues.

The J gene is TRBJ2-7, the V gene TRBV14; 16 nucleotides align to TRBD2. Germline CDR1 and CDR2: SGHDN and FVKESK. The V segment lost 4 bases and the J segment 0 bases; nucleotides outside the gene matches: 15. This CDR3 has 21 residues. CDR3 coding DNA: TGTGCCAGCAGCCGGATGATCCCGGGACTAGCGGGGGGGAAGAGCTCCTACGAGCAGTACTTC. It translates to CASSRMIPGLAGGKSSYEQYF.

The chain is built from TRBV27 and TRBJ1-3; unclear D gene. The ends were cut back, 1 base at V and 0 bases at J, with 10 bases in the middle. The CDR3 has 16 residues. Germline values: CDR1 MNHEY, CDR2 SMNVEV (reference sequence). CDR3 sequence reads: CASSLFATYSGNTIYF. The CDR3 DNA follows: TGTGCCAGCAGTTTATTTGCCACCTACTCTGGAAACACCATATATTTT.

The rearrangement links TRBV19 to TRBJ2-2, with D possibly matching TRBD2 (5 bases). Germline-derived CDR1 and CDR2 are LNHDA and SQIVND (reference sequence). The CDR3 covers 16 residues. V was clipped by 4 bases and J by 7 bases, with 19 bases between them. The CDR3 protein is CASSNRKRESNGELFF. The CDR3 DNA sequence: TGTGCCAGTAGTAACCGTAAACGGGAAAGTAACGGGGAGCTGTTTTTT.

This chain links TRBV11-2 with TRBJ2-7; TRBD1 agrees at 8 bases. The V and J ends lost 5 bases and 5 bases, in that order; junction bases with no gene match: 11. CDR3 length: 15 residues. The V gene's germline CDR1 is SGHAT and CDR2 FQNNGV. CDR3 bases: TGTGCCAGCAGCACCAACCAGGGGGCTATGAACGAGCAGTACTTC. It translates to CASSTNQGAMNEQYF.

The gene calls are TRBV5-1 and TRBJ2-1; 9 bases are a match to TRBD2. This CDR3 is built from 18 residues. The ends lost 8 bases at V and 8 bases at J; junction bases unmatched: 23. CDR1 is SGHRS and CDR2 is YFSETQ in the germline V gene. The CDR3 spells CASRSTGSLRGREDEQFF. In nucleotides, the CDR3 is TGCGCCAGTAGAAGCACAGGTTCCCTCCGCGGGAGGGAAGATGAGCAGTTCTTC.

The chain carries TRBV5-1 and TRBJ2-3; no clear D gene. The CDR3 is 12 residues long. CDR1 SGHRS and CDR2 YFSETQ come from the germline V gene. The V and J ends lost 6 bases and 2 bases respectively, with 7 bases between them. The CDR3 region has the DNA TGCGCCAGCAAGGTGAACACAGATACGCAGTATTTT. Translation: CASKVNTDTQYF. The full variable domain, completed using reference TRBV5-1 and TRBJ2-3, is KAGVTQTPRYLIKTRGQQVTLSCSPISGHRSVSWYQQTPGQGLQFLFEYFSETQRNKGNFPGRFSGRQFSNSRSEMNVSTLELGDSALYLCASKVNTDTQYFGPGTRLTVL.

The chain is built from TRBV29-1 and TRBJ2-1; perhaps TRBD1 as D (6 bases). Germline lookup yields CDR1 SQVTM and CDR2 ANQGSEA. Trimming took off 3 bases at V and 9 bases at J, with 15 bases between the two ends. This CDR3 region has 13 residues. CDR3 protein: CSVDVAGVSEQFF. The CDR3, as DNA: TGCAGCGTTGACGTGGCAGGGGTCAGTGAGCAGTTCTTC.

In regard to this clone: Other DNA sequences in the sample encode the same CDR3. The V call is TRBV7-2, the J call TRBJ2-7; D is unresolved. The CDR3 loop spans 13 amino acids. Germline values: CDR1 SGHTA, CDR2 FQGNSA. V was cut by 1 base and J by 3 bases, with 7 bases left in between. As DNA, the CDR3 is TGTGCCAGCAGCTTAGTAGGCTTCTACGAGCAGTACTTC. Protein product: CASSLVGFYEQYF.

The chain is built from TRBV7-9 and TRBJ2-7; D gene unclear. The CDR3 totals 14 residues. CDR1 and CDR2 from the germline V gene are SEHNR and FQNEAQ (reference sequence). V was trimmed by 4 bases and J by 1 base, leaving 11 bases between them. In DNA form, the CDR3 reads TGTGCCAGCAGCTCCGTATTTGGTTCCTACGAGCAGTACTTC. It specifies CASSSVFGSYEQYF.

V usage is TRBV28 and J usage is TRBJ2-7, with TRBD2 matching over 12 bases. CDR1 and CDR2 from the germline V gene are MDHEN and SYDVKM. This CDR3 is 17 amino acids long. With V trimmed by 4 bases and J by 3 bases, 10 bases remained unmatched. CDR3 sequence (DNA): TGTGCCAGCAGTTCTACAAGTCCGACTAGCGGGGGCTACGAGCAGTACTTC. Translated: CASSSTSPTSGGYEQYF.

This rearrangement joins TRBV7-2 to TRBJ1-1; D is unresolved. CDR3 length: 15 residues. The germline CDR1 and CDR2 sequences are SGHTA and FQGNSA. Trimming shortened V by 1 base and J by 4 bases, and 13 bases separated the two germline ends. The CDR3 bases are TGTGCCAGCAGCTTAGGGTCCGTAGGCGGCACTGAAGCTTTCTTT. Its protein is CASSLGSVGGTEAFF.

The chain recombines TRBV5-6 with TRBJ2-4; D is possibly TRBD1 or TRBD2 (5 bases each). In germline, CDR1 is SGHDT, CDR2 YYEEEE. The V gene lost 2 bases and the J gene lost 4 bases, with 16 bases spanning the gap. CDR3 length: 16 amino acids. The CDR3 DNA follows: TGTGCCAGCAGCTTCCCCGGATCGGGGCTAAAAAACATTCAGTACTTC. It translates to CASSFPGSGLKNIQYF.

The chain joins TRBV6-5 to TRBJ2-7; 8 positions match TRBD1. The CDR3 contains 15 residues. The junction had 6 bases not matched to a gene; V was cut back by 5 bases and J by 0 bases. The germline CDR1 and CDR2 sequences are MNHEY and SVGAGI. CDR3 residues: CASSIRQGSSYEQYF. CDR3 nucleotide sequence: TGTGCCAGCAGTATTCGACAGGGGAGCTCCTACGAGCAGTACTTC.

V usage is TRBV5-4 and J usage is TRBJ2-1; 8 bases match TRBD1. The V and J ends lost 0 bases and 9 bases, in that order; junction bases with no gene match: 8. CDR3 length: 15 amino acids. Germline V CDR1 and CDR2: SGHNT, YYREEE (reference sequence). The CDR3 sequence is CASSLAWTGHGEQFF. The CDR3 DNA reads TGTGCCAGCAGCTTGGCCTGGACAGGGCATGGTGAGCAGTTCTTC.